This T cell receptor (beta chain) was obtained from a study of shared clonotypes between healthy human individuals. Study-wide background: Three plates each covered CD4 naive and memory; CD8 naive two, CD8 memory one. Whole-study results and caveats: A reduction in generation probabilities was seen for non-shared clonotypes relative to those shared by all four donors.

Each PCR replicate from the sorted subsets contained 200 to 250 ng DNA, which is some 32,000 T cell genomes. Repertoires were generated with immunoSEQ multiplex PCR, while TCRdb's copy carries only in-frame clones and drops some. In the table there are 2 million to 3 million clones, under 95% of which are singletons. The germline V and J ends were trimmed by 2 bases and 1 base, with 11 bases remaining between them. Germline CDR1 and CDR2: MNHEY and SMNVEV (reference sequence). The CDR3 runs to 15 residues. With regard to this clone: Its antigen remains unidentified.

All participating donors were Caucasian adults from Nashville, Tennessee. The material sequenced was naive CD4+ T cells from PBMCs. The subset was: CD45RA+ positively selected. The chain couples TRBV27 to TRBJ2-5, with D tentatively TRBD2 (6 bases). This receptor was taken from a man aged 18 to 29 in good health. Some clones in this sample may be carry-over from other donors' samples. Here the CDR3 reads CASSLPAGFQETQYF. CDR3 coding DNA: TGTGCCAGCAGTTTACCCGCGGGGTTCCAAGAGACCCAGTACTTC.